The rows below give T cell receptor beta chains drawn from one sample of a study of blood T cell repertoires in COVID-19. The method was immunoSEQ multiplex PCR; TCRdb's version includes in-frame clones alone and lacks a portion of them. There are approximately 140,000 clones in the sample; 87% occur only once, and about 4% lies in the top ten. The sequencing sample was made of peripheral blood. The receptors originated from a woman in her sixties or seventies with active or convalescent COVID-19. Each CDR3 is given with its conserved first and last residue. A D gene is named only where the DNA matches it firmly. Expanded clones get a size class; other rows say once, few or many, or leave the size out.

abundance: -; d_gene: -; v_gene: TRBV7-8; j_gene: TRBJ2-3; CDR3aa: CASSSPPHTQYF; CDR3nt: TGTGCCAGCAGCTCCCCTCCCCATACGCAGTATTTT
abundance: -; d_gene: -; v_gene: TRBV11-2; j_gene: TRBJ1-1; CDR3aa: CASSPGANTEAFF; CDR3nt: TGTGCCAGCAGCCCAGGGGCGAACACTGAAGCTTTCTTT
abundance: -; d_gene: -; v_gene: TRBV2; j_gene: TRBJ1-1; CDR3aa: CASVRRQEAFF; CDR3nt: TGTGCCAGCGTCAGGAGGCAGGAAGCTTTCTTT
abundance: -; d_gene: TRBD1; v_gene: TRBV9; j_gene: TRBJ1-3; CDR3aa: CASSLGQGAGNTIYF; CDR3nt: TGTGCCAGCAGCCTCGGACAGGGGGCTGGAAACACCATATATTTT
abundance: -; d_gene: TRBD1; v_gene: TRBV24-1; j_gene: TRBJ1-1; CDR3aa: CATSECDRGDAFF; CDR3nt: TGTGCCACCAGTGAGTGCGACAGGGGGGACGCTTTCTTT
abundance: -; d_gene: -; v_gene: TRBV4-3; j_gene: TRBJ2-3; CDR3aa: CASSHGLVTDTQYF; CDR3nt: TGCGCCAGCAGCCACGGACTCGTCACCGATACGCAGTATTTT
abundance: -; d_gene: -; v_gene: TRBV18; j_gene: TRBJ2-3; CDR3aa: CASSPQGGGSTDTQYF; CDR3nt: TGTGCCAGCTCACCCCAAGGGGGGGGAAGCACAGATACGCAGTATTTT
abundance: -; d_gene: -; v_gene: TRBV5-1; j_gene: TRBJ1-2; CDR3aa: CASSAEQVGYTF; CDR3nt: TGCGCCAGCAGCGCAGAACAGGTTGGCTACACCTTC
abundance: -; d_gene: -; v_gene: TRBV20-1; j_gene: TRBJ1-2; CDR3aa: CSASNGEINYGYTF; CDR3nt: TGCAGTGCTAGTAATGGGGAGATTAACTATGGCTACACCTTC
abundance: -; d_gene: TRBD1; v_gene: TRBV7-2; j_gene: TRBJ2-5; CDR3aa: CASSSGDRQQETQYF; CDR3nt: TGTGCCAGCAGCTCCGGGGACAGACAACAAGAGACCCAGTACTTC
abundance: -; d_gene: TRBD2; v_gene: TRBV4-3; j_gene: TRBJ2-3; CDR3aa: CASSQGTSASTDTQYF; CDR3nt: TGCGCCAGCAGCCAAGGGACTAGCGCGAGCACAGATACGCAGTATTTT
abundance: -; d_gene: -; v_gene: TRBV7-7; j_gene: TRBJ2-5; CDR3aa: CASSRGAYQETQYF; CDR3nt: TGTGCTAGCTCCCGGGGGGCATACCAAGAGACCCAGTACTTC
abundance: -; d_gene: -; v_gene: TRBV4-1; j_gene: TRBJ1-5; CDR3aa: CASSQDPAAPGPQHF; CDR3nt: TGCGCCAGCAGCCAAGACCCAGCAGCACCGGGGCCCCAGCATTTT
abundance: -; d_gene: TRBD1; v_gene: TRBV18; j_gene: TRBJ1-2; CDR3aa: CASSPLQGALNYGYTF; CDR3nt: TGTGCCAGCTCACCTTTACAGGGGGCTCTTAACTATGGCTACACCTTC
abundance: -; d_gene: -; v_gene: TRBV12-3/TRBV12-4; j_gene: TRBJ1-4; CDR3aa: CASSFDGRALFF; CDR3nt: TGTGCCAGCAGTTTTGATGGCAGGGCATTGTTTTTT
abundance: -; d_gene: -; v_gene: TRBV7-2; j_gene: TRBJ1-6; CDR3aa: CASSLNPDSPLHF; CDR3nt: TGTGCCAGCAGCTTAAACCCAGATTCACCCCTCCACTTT
abundance: -; d_gene: TRBD1; v_gene: TRBV6-2/TRBV6-3; j_gene: TRBJ2-1; CDR3aa: CASSRQGTYNEQFF; CDR3nt: TGTGCCAGCAGCCGACAGGGAACCTACAATGAGCAGTTCTTC
abundance: -; d_gene: -; v_gene: TRBV12-5; j_gene: TRBJ2-2; CDR3aa: CASGLVLEHTGELFF; CDR3nt: TGTGCTAGTGGTTTGGTTCTCGAGCACACCGGGGAGCTGTTTTTT
abundance: -; d_gene: -; v_gene: TRBV2; j_gene: TRBJ1-2; CDR3aa: CASKGLENYGYTF; CDR3nt: TGTGCCAGCAAGGGGCTAGAGAACTATGGCTACACCTTC
abundance: -; d_gene: -; v_gene: TRBV5-6; j_gene: TRBJ2-7; CDR3aa: CASSLPGEQYF; CDR3nt: TGTGCCAGCAGCTTACCGGGAGAGCAGTACTTC
abundance: -; d_gene: TRBD1; v_gene: TRBV5-1; j_gene: TRBJ2-1; CDR3aa: CASSSGQGRYNEQFF; CDR3nt: TGCGCCAGCAGCTCCGGACAGGGGCGCTACAATGAGCAGTTCTTC
abundance: -; d_gene: TRBD1; v_gene: TRBV10-3; j_gene: TRBJ2-7; CDR3aa: CAISERGQGAYEQYF; CDR3nt: TGTGCCATCAGTGAAAGGGGACAGGGGGCCTACGAGCAGTACTTC
abundance: -; d_gene: -; v_gene: TRBV19; j_gene: TRBJ1-1; CDR3aa: CASSIDRVTLNTEAFF; CDR3nt: TGTGCCAGTAGTATAGATCGGGTGACGCTGAACACTGAAGCTTTCTTT
abundance: -; d_gene: -; v_gene: TRBV30; j_gene: TRBJ1-6; CDR3aa: CAWSGGGRSPLHF; CDR3nt: TGTGCCTGGAGTGGCGGGGGGCGGTCACCCCTCCACTTT
abundance: -; d_gene: TRBD2; v_gene: TRBV18; j_gene: TRBJ2-1; CDR3aa: CASSPPGLAGVNEQFF; CDR3nt: TGTGCCAGCTCACCCCCGGGACTAGCGGGGGTCAATGAGCAGTTCTTC
abundance: -; d_gene: TRBD1; v_gene: TRBV7-9; j_gene: TRBJ1-2; CDR3aa: CASSSSGTGRGGYTF; CDR3nt: TGTGCCAGCAGCTCGTCCGGGACAGGGAGGGGAGGCTACACCTTC
abundance: -; d_gene: -; v_gene: TRBV10-1; j_gene: TRBJ1-2; CDR3aa: CASTNNHSQGCGYTF; CDR3nt: TGCGCCAGCACTAATAACCACTCACAGGGTTGTGGCTACACCTTC
abundance: -; d_gene: TRBD2; v_gene: TRBV6-6; j_gene: TRBJ2-3; CDR3aa: CASTAGGGSDTQYF; CDR3nt: TGTGCCAGCACGGCCGGGGGGGGCTCCGATACGCAGTATTTT
abundance: -; d_gene: -; v_gene: TRBV4-1; j_gene: TRBJ2-1; CDR3aa: CASSQDGFDNNEQFF; CDR3nt: TGCGCCAGCAGCCAAGACGGATTCGACAACAATGAGCAGTTCTTC
abundance: once; d_gene: TRBD1; v_gene: TRBV11-2; j_gene: TRBJ1-3; CDR3aa: CASSANRGNSGNTIYF; CDR3nt: TGTGCCAGCAGCGCCAACAGGGGAAACTCTGGAAACACCATATATTTT
abundance: -; d_gene: -; v_gene: TRBV6-2/TRBV6-3; j_gene: TRBJ2-3; CDR3aa: CASSKGLETVTDTQYF; CDR3nt: TGTGCCAGCAGCAAGGGACTGGAGACTGTCACAGATACGCAGTATTTT
abundance: -; d_gene: -; v_gene: TRBV6-6; j_gene: TRBJ1-6; CDR3aa: CASSYSSGHNNSPLHF; CDR3nt: TGTGCCAGCAGTTACTCCTCGGGACACAATAATTCACCCCTCCACTTT
abundance: few; d_gene: -; v_gene: TRBV7-9; j_gene: TRBJ2-6; CDR3aa: CASSTPLGSEGVIGANVLTF; CDR3nt: TGTGCCAGCAGCACTCCGTTGGGTTCTGAGGGGGTGATAGGGGCCAACGTCCTGACTTTC
abundance: -; d_gene: TRBD1; v_gene: TRBV7-3; j_gene: TRBJ1-2; CDR3aa: CASSSVGTVYGYTF; CDR3nt: TGTGCCAGCAGCTCGGTCGGGACAGTCTATGGCTACACCTTC
abundance: -; d_gene: TRBD1; v_gene: TRBV5-6; j_gene: TRBJ1-1; CDR3aa: CASSLGDRRNTEAFF; CDR3nt: TGTGCCAGCAGCTTGGGGGACAGGCGGAACACTGAAGCTTTCTTT
abundance: few; d_gene: -; v_gene: TRBV11-2; j_gene: TRBJ1-1; CDR3aa: CASSLERRGEAFF; CDR3nt: TGTGCCAGCAGCTTAGAAAGACGCGGTGAAGCTTTCTTT
abundance: -; d_gene: TRBD2; v_gene: TRBV11-3; j_gene: TRBJ2-3; CDR3aa: CASSPRTSGGRADTQYF; CDR3nt: TGTGCCAGCAGCCCCCGGACTAGCGGGGGGCGGGCAGATACGCAGTATTTT
abundance: -; d_gene: -; v_gene: TRBV19; j_gene: TRBJ1-2; CDR3aa: CASSIDSGTIYGYTF; CDR3nt: TGTGCCAGTAGTATAGATTCGGGGACAATATATGGCTACACCTTC
abundance: -; d_gene: -; v_gene: TRBV30; j_gene: TRBJ2-7; CDR3aa: CAWTSGGGYEQYF; CDR3nt: TGTGCCTGGACCTCGGGGGGCGGTTACGAGCAGTACTTC
abundance: -; d_gene: -; v_gene: TRBV13; j_gene: TRBJ2-7; CDR3aa: CASSLVRQATGVHEQYF; CDR3nt: TGTGCCAGCAGCTTAGTAAGACAGGCCACAGGTGTCCACGAGCAGTACTTC
abundance: -; d_gene: TRBD1; v_gene: TRBV7-9; j_gene: TRBJ2-5; CDR3aa: CASSLGDSLQETQYF; CDR3nt: TGTGCCAGCAGCTTAGGGGACAGTTTACAAGAGACCCAGTACTTC